The clone carrying this T cell receptor (beta chain) occurred a few times. Its antigen remains unidentified. This sample stems from a study of pediatric ulcerative colitis. Whole-study results and caveats: All ulcerative colitis patients, but no controls, carried a couple of rectal clonotypes.

Blood was drawn at the time of colonoscopy. Method: immunoSEQ multiplex PCR; TCRdb's copy keeps in-frame clones and lacks some. Of approximately 30,000 clones in the sample, 82% were seen once. The CDR3 contains 14 residues. This sequence joins TRBV21-1 and TRBJ2-1; TRBD2 was called by the table and not checked on the DNA. TRBV21-1 counts as a pseudogene. Sequencing was performed on blood. The clonotype comes from a boy younger than 18 with severe ulcerative colitis. CDR3 amino acids: CASSIPGAHRGQFF. CDR3 DNA sequence: TGTGCCAGCAGCATACCGGGAGCCCACCGCGGGCAGTTCTTC.